This T cell receptor (beta chain) is drawn from a study of T-cell memory formation after mild COVID-19. Each CDR3 protein gets one entry after TCRdb re-called the 5' RACE reads with MiXCR. The sample lists roughly 130,000 distinct CDR3 sequences, roughly 6.2% occurring once. Germline CDR1 and CDR2: KGHDR and SFDVKD. This CDR3 contains 16 residues. V was pared by 0 bases and J by 7 bases, with 3 bases of the junction left unmatched. This clonotype was counted between two and nine times. The source is an adult woman who had mild COVID-19 (a few samples of this study predate the infection). Cell type and time point are not known. The chain joins TRBV24-1 to TRBJ2-1, with 12 bases matching TRBD2. The source material was PBMCs or a T cell subset sorted from them (not recorded which). This CDR3 reads CATSDLGLAGGNEQFF. In nucleotides, the CDR3 is TGTGCCACCAGTGATTTGGGGCTAGCGGGGGGGAATGAGCAGTTCTTC.